Shown below are 28 T cell receptor beta chains from a single sample sequenced in a study of T cell responses to AZD1222 COVID-19 vaccine (dated by TCRdb to about 2021). To prepare the library, the immunoSEQ multiplex PCR assay was applied. The clones in this table, taken by TCRdb from immuneACCESS, are in-frame only. Not every clone is retained; where verified, under half of the shortfall comes from an unresolved V gene, and the cause of the rest is unknown. The sample includes 100,000 or so clones, with around 87% observed a single time. 4% to 4.5% of the sample belongs to the ten largest clones. The sample's time point label, in plain terms: baseline before first vaccination. The treatment or condition label of this sample denotes: meningococcal conjugate vaccine given as trial control. This material consisted of peripheral blood, taken on day 0 of MenACWY control vaccination. All receptors come from an adult in good health.

This chain joins TRBV11-2 and TRBJ1-3; D uncertain. Trimming cost V 5 bases and J 4 bases, with 9 bases left between them. The CDR3 extends over 13 amino acids. Germline CDR1 and CDR2: SGHAT and FQNNGV. The CDR3 sequence: CASSRQPGNTIYF. In nucleotides, the CDR3 is TGTGCCAGCAGCCGTCAACCAGGAAACACCATATATTTT.

This chain links TRBV15 with TRBJ1-3; maybe TRBD1 (5 bases). Trimming left V 1 base short and J 0 bases short, with 10 bases between. CDR3 length: 16 residues. CDR1 LNHNV and CDR2 YYDKDF come from the germline V gene (reference sequence). CDR3 protein: CATSRGGRASGNTIYF. The CDR3 nucleotides read TGTGCCACCAGCAGAGGTGGCAGGGCCTCTGGAAACACCATATATTTT.

The chain employs TRBV4-3 and TRBJ1-1; no clear D gene. Germline values: CDR1 LGHNA, CDR2 YSLEER. The CDR3 loop spans 15 amino acids. Trimming pared 0 bases from V and 2 bases from J, leaving 10 bases between. The CDR3: CASSQEWVGNTEAFF. The CDR3, as DNA: TGCGCCAGCAGCCAAGAATGGGTGGGCAACACTGAAGCTTTCTTT.

The V and J genes are TRBV19 and TRBJ1-6, with a tentative D call TRBD1 (5 bases). The length of the CDR3 is 16 residues. Per the germline V gene, CDR1 is LNHDA and CDR2 is SQIVND (reference sequence). The V end lost 2 bases, the J end lost 7 bases, and 15 bases lay between the germline ends. The CDR3 loop is CASSITSRVLNSPLHF. The CDR3 DNA reads TGTGCCAGTAGTATAACCTCCAGGGTGTTGAATTCACCCCTCCACTTT.

V and J are TRBV30 and TRBJ1-5; maybe TRBD1 (5 bases). The germline V and J ends were trimmed by 1 base and 2 bases, with 18 bases remaining between them. The CDR3 is 17 amino acids. Per the germline V gene, CDR1 is GTSNPN and CDR2 is SVGIG (reference sequence). CDR3 nucleotide sequence: TGTGCCTGGAGTGCCCGCCGAGGAGGGGCGGGCAATCAGCCCCAGCATTTT. It codes for CAWSARRGGAGNQPQHF.

The chain is built from TRBV18 and TRBJ2-1; 10 nucleotides line up with TRBD1. Germline-derived CDR1 and CDR2 are KGHSH and LQKENI. The ends lost 0 bases at V and 7 bases at J; junction bases unmatched: 9. The CDR3 runs 17 residues. This chain's CDR3 is CASSPPDFRTGGNEQFF. The DNA for the CDR3 is TGTGCCAGCTCACCACCCGACTTTCGGACAGGGGGTAATGAGCAGTTCTTC.

This chain connects TRBV19 to TRBJ2-3; D might be TRBD2 (6 bases). The CDR3 has 15 amino acids. In germline, CDR1 is LNHDA, CDR2 SQIVND (reference sequence). Trimming pared 5 bases from V and 3 bases from J, leaving 15 bases between. The CDR3 bases are TGTGCCAGTAGTCTTTGGGACTCGTCGACAGATACGCAGTATTTT. This gives the protein CASSLWDSSTDTQYF.

The rearrangement joins TRBV28 to TRBJ1-2; 8 bases align to TRBD1. V lost 4 bases and J lost 4; bases outside the gene matches: 8. Germline CDR1 MDHEN, CDR2 SYDVKM. The CDR3 loop spans 15 amino acids. The CDR3 is CASSSQGASRYGYTF. DNA of the CDR3: TGTGCCAGCAGTTCCCAGGGGGCGAGTCGCTATGGCTACACCTTC.

On this clone: Other DNA sequences of this sample code for an identical CDR3. This chain joins TRBV18 and TRBJ1-2, with D possibly being TRBD1 (5 bases). This CDR3 region has 13 residues. Germline V gene sequence: CDR1 KGHSH, CDR2 LQKENI. V shed 0 bases and J shed 6 bases, with 8 bases lying between them. The CDR3 bases are TGTGCCAGCTCACCACCGGGAGGGGATGGCTACACCTTC. Its protein is CASSPPGGDGYTF.

The V call is TRBV11-3, the J call TRBJ2-5; 8 bases fit TRBD1. This CDR3 is 16 amino acids long. The ends lost 1 base at V and 2 bases at J; junction bases unmatched: 6. Germline V gene data show CDR1 as SGHNT and CDR2 as YENEEA. CDR3 sequence (DNA): TGTGCCAGCAGCTTAGGACAGGGGAGGAGGCAAGAGACCCAGTACTTC. Protein product: CASSLGQGRRQETQYF.

V usage is TRBV27 and J usage is TRBJ2-7; TRBD2 might be the D (8 bases). The germline CDR1 and CDR2 sequences are MNHEY and SMNVEV (reference sequence). The V gene lost 5 bases and the J gene lost 5 bases, with 19 bases spanning the gap. The CDR3 has 15 amino acids. In DNA form, the CDR3 reads TGTGCCAGCAGTCCTCGGGAGGGGGCTAGGAACGAGCAGTACTTC. Amino acids: CASSPREGARNEQYF.

This chain connects TRBV5-1 to TRBJ2-1; 7 positions agree with TRBD2. The CDR3 has 15 residues. The germline gives CDR1 SGHRS, CDR2 YFSETQ. The V and J ends lost 2 bases and 5 bases, in that order; junction bases with no gene match: 7. CDR3 DNA: TGCGCCAGCAGCTTATTCACCGCGGGAGACAATGAGCAGTTCTTC. It yields the protein CASSLFTAGDNEQFF. Supplemented by reference TRBV5-1 and TRBJ2-1, the full variable domain reads KAGVTQTPRYLIKTRGQQVTLSCSPISGHRSVSWYQQTPGQGLQFLFEYFSETQRNKGNFPGRFSGRQFSNSRSEMNVSTLELGDSALYLCASSLFTAGDNEQFFGPGTRLTVL.

V gene TRBV28 combines with J gene TRBJ1-2; TRBD1 might be the D (6 bases). Germline CDR1 is MDHEN and CDR2 is SYDVKM. This CDR3 has 13 amino acids. V lost 10 bases and J lost 8, with 20 bases in between. This CDR3 reads CATRGAGTRGYTF. CDR3 coding DNA: TGTGCCACCCGGGGGGCGGGGACGCGGGGCTACACCTTC.

This clone was found a few times. The V and J genes are TRBV7-9 and TRBJ2-5; D unclear. V shed 7 bases and J shed 0 bases, with 12 bases lying between them. This CDR3 region has 14 residues. The germline V gene has CDR1 SEHNR and CDR2 FQNEAQ (reference sequence). The DNA of the CDR3 is TGTGCCAGCACCTCCTCTGGGTACCAAGAGACCCAGTACTTC. Translating it yields CASTSSGYQETQYF.

The chain employs TRBV7-9 and TRBJ1-2; perhaps TRBD1 as D (5 bases). Germline V gene data show CDR1 as SEHNR and CDR2 as FQNEAQ (reference sequence). The CDR3 sequence is 14 residues long. Trimming pared 5 bases from V and 4 bases from J, leaving 14 bases between. The CDR3 bases are TGTGCCAGCAGCGCCCGGGACGTAGTCTATGGCTACACCTTC. Translating it yields CASSARDVVYGYTF.

The chain couples TRBV4-3 to TRBJ1-5; 11 bases are shared with TRBD1. In germline, CDR1 is LGHNA, CDR2 YSLEER. The CDR3 sequence is 16 residues long. V shed 3 bases and J 4 bases; nucleotides not matched to a gene: 5. The CDR3 region has the DNA TGCGCCAGCAGCCAGGACAGGGGGCGAGGTAATCAGCCCCAGCATTTT. Translating gives CASSQDRGRGNQPQHF.

V usage is TRBV10-3 and J usage is TRBJ1-2; D not certain. Germline-derived CDR1 and CDR2 are ENHRY and SYGVKD. CDR3 length equals 11 residues. V shed 4 bases and J shed 8 bases, with 8 bases lying between them. CDR3 protein: CAISGGLGYTF. DNA of the CDR3: TGTGCCATCAGTGGAGGTTTGGGCTACACCTTC.

The chain joins TRBV5-6 to TRBJ1-6; D is unclear. The V gene's germline CDR1 is SGHDT and CDR2 YYEEEE. This CDR3 has 15 amino acids. Trimming stripped 6 bases from V and 4 bases from J, with 14 bases between. The CDR3 is CASNPLKNYNSPLHF. The CDR3 DNA sequence: TGTGCCAGCAACCCCCTGAAGAATTATAATTCACCCCTCCACTTT. Complete variable domain (other parts from reference TRBV5-6 and TRBJ1-6): DAGVTQSPTHLIKTRGQQVTLRCSPKSGHDTVSWYQQALGQGPQFIFQYYEEEERQRGNFPDRFSGHQFPNYSSELNVNALLLGDSALYLCASNPLKNYNSPLHFGNGTRLTVT.

The chain uses TRBV3-1 (or the pseudogene TRBV3-2) and TRBJ2-7; TRBD1 might be the D (6 bases). The CDR3 is 16 residues long. V was clipped by 0 bases and J by 7 bases, with 19 bases between them. Looked up from germline, CDR1 is LGHDT and CDR2 is YNNKEL (reference sequence). CDR3 loop: CASSQDLGARRLEQYF. The CDR3 bases are TGTGCCAGCAGCCAAGATCTGGGGGCCCGGAGGCTGGAGCAGTACTTC.

The chain recombines TRBV29-1 with TRBJ2-7; D gene unclear. Germline CDR1 reads SQVTM; CDR2 reads ANQGSEA. The CDR3 loop spans 14 amino acids. Trimming removed 6 bases at V and 2 bases at J, with 17 bases between. CDR3 residues: CSVATIQTTYEQYF. CDR3 nucleotides: TGCAGCGTAGCGACAATTCAAACCACCTACGAGCAGTACTTC.

The V call is TRBV3-1 (or the pseudogene TRBV3-2), the J call TRBJ2-4; D possibly corresponds to TRBD2 (6 bases). Germline V lookup: CDR1 LGHDT, CDR2 YNNKEL (reference sequence). V lost 4 bases and J lost 7, with 14 bases in between. The CDR3 extends over 14 amino acids. As DNA, the CDR3 is TGTGCCAGCAGCCCCTTCCCTAGCGCCAACATTCAGTACTTC. Protein: CASSPFPSANIQYF.

The rearrangement joins TRBV24-1 to TRBJ1-2; possibly TRBD1 for D (5 bases). Germline V gene sequence: CDR1 KGHDR, CDR2 SFDVKD. Deletions cut 1 base from V and 5 bases from J, with 7 bases between. The CDR3 has 13 amino acids. The CDR3 region is CATSDFEGYGYTF. In DNA form, the CDR3 reads TGTGCCACCAGTGATTTCGAGGGGTATGGCTACACCTTC.

This clone has just a few counts. The rearrangement links TRBV12-5 to TRBJ2-2; TRBD1 matches at 8 bases. J was trimmed by 8 bases and V by 7 bases; bases with no gene match: 12. This CDR3 has 15 residues. Germline CDR1 is LGHNT and CDR2 is FRNRAP. The CDR3 loop reads CASAPETGVKGELFF. DNA for the CDR3: TGTGCTAGTGCCCCCGAGACAGGGGTTAAAGGGGAGCTGTTTTTT.

This sequence joins TRBV3-1 (or the pseudogene TRBV3-2) and TRBJ1-3, with D unresolved. Germline V gene data show CDR1 as LGHDT and CDR2 as YNNKEL (reference sequence). Trimming stripped 9 bases from V and 2 bases from J, with 35 bases between. There are 21 residues in the CDR3. The CDR3 DNA reads TGTGCCAGAATCCCAGAGCCCCCCAGGAGTCCGACCGAATACACTGGAAACACCATATATTTT. Translating gives CARIPEPPRSPTEYTGNTIYF.

The chain joins TRBV19 to TRBJ1-4, with 8 bases lining up with TRBD1. The CDR3 is 16 amino acids. Germline trimming cut 7 bases from V and 5 bases from J; bases unmatched to any gene: 12. Germline CDR1 is LNHDA and CDR2 is SQIVND (reference sequence). In DNA, the CDR3 is TGTGCCAGTAAGTGGACAGGGCGGACTCCCAATGAAAAACTGTTTTTT. It translates to CASKWTGRTPNEKLFF.

There are a few counts of this clone. The V gene is TRBV28, the J gene TRBJ2-1, with 9 bases that match TRBD2. V shed 6 bases and J 4 bases; nucleotides not matched to a gene: 1. Germline CDR1 MDHEN, CDR2 SYDVKM. The length of the CDR3 is 13 residues. The DNA of the CDR3 is TGTGCCAGCAGAAGCGGGGGGTACAATGAGCAGTTCTTC. Translated, it gives CASRSGGYNEQFF.

For the CDR3, the DNA is TGTGCCAGCAGCCCAGGTCTAGTAATTCAGATGAACACTGAAGCTTTCTTT. It yields the protein CASSPGLVIQMNTEAFF. The V and J genes are TRBV6-2 or TRBV6-3 and TRBJ1-1; D uncertain. The CDR3 is 17 residues long. Trimming pared 6 bases from V and 0 bases from J, leaving 20 bases between. Germline lookup yields CDR1 MNHEY and CDR2 SVGEGT.

The CDR3 nucleotides read TGTGCCAGCAGTTACGCTAGCGGGGGGCCCCATTACAATGAGCAGTTCTTC. Translating gives CASSYASGGPHYNEQFF. The chain couples TRBV6-2 or TRBV6-3 to TRBJ2-1, with TRBD2 matching over 11 bases. Per germline, CDR1 MNHEY and CDR2 SVGEGT. The CDR3 is made up of 17 amino acids. V lost 2 bases, J lost 4 bases, and 7 bases stayed unmatched.